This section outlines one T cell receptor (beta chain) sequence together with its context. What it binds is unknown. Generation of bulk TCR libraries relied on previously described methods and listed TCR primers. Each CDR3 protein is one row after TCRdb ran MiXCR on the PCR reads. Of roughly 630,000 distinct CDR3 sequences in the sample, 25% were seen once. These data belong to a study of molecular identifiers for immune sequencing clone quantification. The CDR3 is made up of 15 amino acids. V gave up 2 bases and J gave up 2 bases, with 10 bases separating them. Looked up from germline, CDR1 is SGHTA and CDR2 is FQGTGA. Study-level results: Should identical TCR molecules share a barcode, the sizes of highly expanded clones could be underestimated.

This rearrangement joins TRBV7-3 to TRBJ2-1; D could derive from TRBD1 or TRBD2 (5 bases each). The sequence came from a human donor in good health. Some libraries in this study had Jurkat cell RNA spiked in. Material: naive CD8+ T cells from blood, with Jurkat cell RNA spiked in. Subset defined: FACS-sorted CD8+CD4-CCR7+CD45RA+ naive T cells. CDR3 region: CASSLLGDPYNEQFF. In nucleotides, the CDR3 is TGTGCCAGCAGCTTATTGGGGGACCCCTACAATGAGCAGTTCTTC.